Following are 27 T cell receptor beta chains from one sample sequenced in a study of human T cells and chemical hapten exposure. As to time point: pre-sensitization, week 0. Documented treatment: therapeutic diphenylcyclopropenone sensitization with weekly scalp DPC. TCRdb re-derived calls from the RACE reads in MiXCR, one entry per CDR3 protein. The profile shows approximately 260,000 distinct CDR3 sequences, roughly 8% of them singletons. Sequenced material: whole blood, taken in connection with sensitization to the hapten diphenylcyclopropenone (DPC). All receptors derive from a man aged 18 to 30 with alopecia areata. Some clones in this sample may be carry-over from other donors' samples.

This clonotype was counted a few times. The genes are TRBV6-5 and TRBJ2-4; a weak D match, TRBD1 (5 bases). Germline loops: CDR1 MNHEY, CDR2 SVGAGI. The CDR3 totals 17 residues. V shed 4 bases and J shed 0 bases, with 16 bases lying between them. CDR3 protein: CASSFLREGAAKNIQYF. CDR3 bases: TGTGCCAGCAGTTTCCTTCGAGAAGGGGCAGCCAAAAACATTCAGTACTTC.

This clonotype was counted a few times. CDR3 in DNA: TGTGCCAGCAGCCACGGGACAGGGGACAGGGCTAACTATGGCTACACCTTC. Its translation: CASSHGTGDRANYGYTF. The chain couples TRBV4-2 to TRBJ1-2, with 10 bases that match TRBD1. Germline lookup yields CDR1 LGHNA and CDR2 YNFKEQ. J was trimmed by 0 bases and V by 3 bases; bases with no gene match: 7. The CDR3 extends over 17 amino acids.

The CDR3 region is CASSVEGGYTIYF. DNA for the CDR3: TGTGCCAGCAGCGTAGAGGGCGGATACACCATATATTTT. V is TRBV9 and J is TRBJ1-3; D is ambiguous. The germline CDR1 and CDR2 sequences are SGDLS and YYNGEE. V was trimmed by 0 bases and J by 8 bases, leaving 9 bases between them. CDR3 length equals 13 residues.

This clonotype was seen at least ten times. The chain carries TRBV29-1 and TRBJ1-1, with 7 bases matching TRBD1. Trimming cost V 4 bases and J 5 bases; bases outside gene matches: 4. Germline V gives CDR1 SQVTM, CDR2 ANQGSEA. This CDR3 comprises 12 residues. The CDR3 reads CSVGYRGTEAFF. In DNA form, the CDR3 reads TGCAGCGTTGGTTACAGGGGAACTGAAGCTTTCTTT.

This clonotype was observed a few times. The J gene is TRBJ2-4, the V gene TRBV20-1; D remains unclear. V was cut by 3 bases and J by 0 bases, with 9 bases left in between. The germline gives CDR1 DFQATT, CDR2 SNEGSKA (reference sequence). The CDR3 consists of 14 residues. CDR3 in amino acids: CSASIPIAKNIQYF. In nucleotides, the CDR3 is TGCAGTGCTAGTATTCCCATAGCCAAAAACATTCAGTACTTC.

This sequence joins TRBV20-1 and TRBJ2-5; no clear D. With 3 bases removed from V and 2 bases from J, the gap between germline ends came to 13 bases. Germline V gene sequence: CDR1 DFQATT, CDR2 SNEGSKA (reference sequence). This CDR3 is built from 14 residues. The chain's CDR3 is CSARLPGQQETQYF. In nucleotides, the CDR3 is TGCAGTGCTAGGCTCCCGGGTCAGCAAGAGACCCAGTACTTC.

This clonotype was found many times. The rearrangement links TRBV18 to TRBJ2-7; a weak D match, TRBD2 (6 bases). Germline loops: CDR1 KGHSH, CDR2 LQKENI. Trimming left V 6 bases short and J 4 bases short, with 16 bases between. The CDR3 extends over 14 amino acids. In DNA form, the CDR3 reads TGTGCCAGCTCGTCCCCCCGCGGGGTGTACGAGCAGTACTTC. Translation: CASSSPRGVYEQYF.

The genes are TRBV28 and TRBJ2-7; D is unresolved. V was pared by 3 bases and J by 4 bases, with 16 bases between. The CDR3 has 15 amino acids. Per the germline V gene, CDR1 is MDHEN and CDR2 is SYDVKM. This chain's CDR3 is CASSFSLGREYEQYV. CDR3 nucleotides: TGTGCCAGCAGTTTCTCCTTGGGCCGCGAGTACGAGCAGTACGTC.

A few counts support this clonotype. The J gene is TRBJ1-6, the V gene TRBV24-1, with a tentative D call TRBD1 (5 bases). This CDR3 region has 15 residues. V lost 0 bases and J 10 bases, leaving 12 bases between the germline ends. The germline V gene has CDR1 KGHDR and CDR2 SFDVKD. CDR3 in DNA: TGTGCCACCAGTGATTTGTATCAGGGAGGATCACCCCTCCACTTT. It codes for CATSDLYQGGSPLHF.

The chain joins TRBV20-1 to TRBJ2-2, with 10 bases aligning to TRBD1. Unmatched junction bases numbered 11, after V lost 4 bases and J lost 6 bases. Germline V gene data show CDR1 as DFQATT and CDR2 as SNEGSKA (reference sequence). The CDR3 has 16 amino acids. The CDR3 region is CSAKDPGTGVAGELFF. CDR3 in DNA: TGCAGTGCTAAGGACCCCGGGACAGGGGTCGCCGGGGAGCTGTTTTTT.

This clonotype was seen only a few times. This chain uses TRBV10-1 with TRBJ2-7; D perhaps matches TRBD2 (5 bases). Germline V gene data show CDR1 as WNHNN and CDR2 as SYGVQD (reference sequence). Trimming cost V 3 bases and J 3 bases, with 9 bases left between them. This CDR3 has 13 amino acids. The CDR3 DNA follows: TGCGCCAGCAGTGACCAAGGACTCTACGAGCAGTACTTC. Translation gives CASSDQGLYEQYF.

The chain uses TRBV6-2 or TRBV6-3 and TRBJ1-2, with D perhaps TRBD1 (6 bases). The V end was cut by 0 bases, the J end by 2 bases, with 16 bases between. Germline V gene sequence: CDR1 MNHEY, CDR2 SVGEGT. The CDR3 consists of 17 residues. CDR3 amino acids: CASSYSIQGDVNYGYTF. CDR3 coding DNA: TGTGCCAGCAGTTACTCAATACAGGGAGACGTAAACTATGGCTACACCTTC.

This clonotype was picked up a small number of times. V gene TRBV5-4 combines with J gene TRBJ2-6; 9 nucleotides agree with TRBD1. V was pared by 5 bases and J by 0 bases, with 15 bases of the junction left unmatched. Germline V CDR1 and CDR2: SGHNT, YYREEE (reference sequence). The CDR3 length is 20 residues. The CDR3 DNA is TGTGCCAGCAGGGGGGGACAGGGCGTTTTTGGTAGCTCTGGGGCCAACGTCCTGACTTTC. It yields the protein CASRGGQGVFGSSGANVLTF.

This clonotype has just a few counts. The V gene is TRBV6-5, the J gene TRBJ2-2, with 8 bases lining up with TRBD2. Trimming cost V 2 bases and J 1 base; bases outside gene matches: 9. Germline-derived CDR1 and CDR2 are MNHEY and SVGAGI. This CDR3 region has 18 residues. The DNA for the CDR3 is TGTGCCAGCAGTTACGGGGCGGGGGGACCTCGGAACACCGGGGAGCTGTTTTTT. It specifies CASSYGAGGPRNTGELFF.

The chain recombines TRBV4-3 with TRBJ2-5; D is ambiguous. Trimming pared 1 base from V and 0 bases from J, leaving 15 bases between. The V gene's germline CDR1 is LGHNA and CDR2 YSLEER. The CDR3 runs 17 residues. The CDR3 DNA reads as TGCGCCAGCAGCCAAGTGCCTTCCGTAGGAAACCAAGAGACCCAGTACTTC. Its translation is CASSQVPSVGNQETQYF.

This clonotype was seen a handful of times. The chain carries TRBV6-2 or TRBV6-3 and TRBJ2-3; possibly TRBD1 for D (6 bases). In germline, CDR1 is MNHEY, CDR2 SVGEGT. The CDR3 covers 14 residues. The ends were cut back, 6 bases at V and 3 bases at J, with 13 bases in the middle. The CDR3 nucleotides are TGTGCCAGCAGAACCCACAGGGATACAGATACGCAGTATTTT. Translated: CASRTHRDTDTQYF.

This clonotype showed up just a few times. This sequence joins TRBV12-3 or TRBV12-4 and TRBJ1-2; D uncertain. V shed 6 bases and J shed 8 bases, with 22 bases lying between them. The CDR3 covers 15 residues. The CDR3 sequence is CASSPRVFPNEGYTF. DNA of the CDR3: TGTGCCAGCAGCCCCAGAGTCTTCCCGAATGAAGGCTACACCTTC.

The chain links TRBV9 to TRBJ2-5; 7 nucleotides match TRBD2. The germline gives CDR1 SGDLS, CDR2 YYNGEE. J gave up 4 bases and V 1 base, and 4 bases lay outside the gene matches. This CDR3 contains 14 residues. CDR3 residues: CASSVSGATETQYF. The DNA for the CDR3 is TGTGCCAGCAGCGTAAGCGGGGCAACAGAGACCCAGTACTTC.

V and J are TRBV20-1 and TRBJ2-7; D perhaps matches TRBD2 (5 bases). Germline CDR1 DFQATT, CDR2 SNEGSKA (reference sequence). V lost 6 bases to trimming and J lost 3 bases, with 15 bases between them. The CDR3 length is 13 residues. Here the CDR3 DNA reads TGCAGTGCAAAATCGCCCCGGGACTACGAGCAGTACGTC. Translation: CSAKSPRDYEQYV.

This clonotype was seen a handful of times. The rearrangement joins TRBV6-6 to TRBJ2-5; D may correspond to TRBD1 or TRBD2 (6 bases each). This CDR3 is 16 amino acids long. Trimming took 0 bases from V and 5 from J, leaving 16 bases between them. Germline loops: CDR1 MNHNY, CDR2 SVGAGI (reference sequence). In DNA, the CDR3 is TGTGCCAGCAGTTACTCGACGGGGGCCTTCGGGGAGACCCAGTACTTC. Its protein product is CASSYSTGAFGETQYF.

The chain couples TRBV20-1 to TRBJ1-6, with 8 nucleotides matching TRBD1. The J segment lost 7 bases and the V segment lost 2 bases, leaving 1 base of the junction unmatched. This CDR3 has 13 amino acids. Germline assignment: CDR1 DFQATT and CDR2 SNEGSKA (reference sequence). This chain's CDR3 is CSARRDRNSPLHF. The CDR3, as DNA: TGCAGTGCTAGACGGGACAGGAATTCACCCCTCCACTTT.

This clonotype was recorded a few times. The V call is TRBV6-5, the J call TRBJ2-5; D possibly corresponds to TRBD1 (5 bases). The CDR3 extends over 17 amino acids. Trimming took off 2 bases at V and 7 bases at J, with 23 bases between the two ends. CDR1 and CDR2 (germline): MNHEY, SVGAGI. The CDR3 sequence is CASSYEFAGQGRGTQYF. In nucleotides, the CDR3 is TGTGCCAGCAGTTACGAGTTTGCAGGACAAGGCCGTGGGACCCAGTACTTC.

Written as DNA, the CDR3 is TGTGCCAGCAGCTTCCCACAGGCGTACAACCCCTACGAGCAGTACTTC. Amino acids: CASSFPQAYNPYEQYF. The chain links TRBV7-9 to TRBJ2-7, with D possibly matching TRBD1 (5 bases). The CDR3 is made up of 16 amino acids. V shed 3 bases and J shed 2 bases, with 17 bases lying between them. CDR1 SEHNR and CDR2 FQNEAQ come from the germline V gene (reference sequence).

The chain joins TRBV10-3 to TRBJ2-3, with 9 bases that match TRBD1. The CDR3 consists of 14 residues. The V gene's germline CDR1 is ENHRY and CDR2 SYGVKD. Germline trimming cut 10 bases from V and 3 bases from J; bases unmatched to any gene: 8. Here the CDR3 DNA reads TGTGCCACTCGGACAGGGGAAGTGACAGATACGCAGTATTTT. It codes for CATRTGEVTDTQYF.

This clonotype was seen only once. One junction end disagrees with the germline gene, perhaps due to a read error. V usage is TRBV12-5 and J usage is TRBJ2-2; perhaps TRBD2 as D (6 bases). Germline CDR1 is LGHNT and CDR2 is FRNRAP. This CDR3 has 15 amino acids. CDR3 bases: TGTGTTAGTGGTTCCGGAACTACTGGACCGGGGGAGCTGCTTTTT. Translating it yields CVSGSGTTGPGELLF.

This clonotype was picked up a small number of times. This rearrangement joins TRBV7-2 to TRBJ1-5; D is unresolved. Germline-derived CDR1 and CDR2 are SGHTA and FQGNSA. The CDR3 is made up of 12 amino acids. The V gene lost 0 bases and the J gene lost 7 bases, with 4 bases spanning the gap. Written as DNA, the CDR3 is TGTGCCAGCAGCTTAGCGAGACAGCCCCAGCATTTT. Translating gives CASSLARQPQHF.

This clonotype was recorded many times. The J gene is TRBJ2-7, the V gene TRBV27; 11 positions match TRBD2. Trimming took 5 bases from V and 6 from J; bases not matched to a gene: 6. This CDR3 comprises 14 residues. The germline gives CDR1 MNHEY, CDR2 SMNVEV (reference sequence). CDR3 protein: CASSARLAGSEQYV. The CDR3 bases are TGTGCCAGCAGTGCCCGACTAGCGGGGAGCGAGCAGTACGTC.